This T cell receptor beta chain was retrieved from a study of blood T cell repertoires in COVID-19. Study-wide background: Samples taken during acute and convalescent COVID-19 were collected in the United States, Italy and Spain.

Study processing details: Counts of nucleated cells, estimated from reference gene primer amplification, were obtained. Method: immunoSEQ multiplex PCR; TCRdb's copy keeps in-frame clones and lacks some. Clone size and V and J calls were adopted from that table, with D and trimming inferred from the DNA. The repertoire holds roughly 40,000 clones, around 79% seen once, with 33% in the top ten. The CDR3 is 16 residues long. Per germline, CDR1 MGHDK and CDR2 SYGVNS. Germline trimming cut 3 bases from V and 2 bases from J; bases unmatched to any gene: 8. The chain recombines TRBV25-1 with TRBJ2-3, with TRBD2 matching 7 bases. Sequencing was performed on peripheral blood. The receptor was isolated from a woman aged 80 or over with acute or convalescent COVID-19. CDR3 sequence: CASSDSSGVFTDTQYF. The CDR3 region has the DNA TGTGCCAGCAGTGACTCCAGCGGGGTATTCACAGATACGCAGTATTTT.